Each of the 22 T cell receptor beta chains below was sequenced from the same sample in a study of human T cells and chemical hapten exposure. In TCRdb, the RACE reads were re-called with MiXCR into one record per CDR3 protein. The sample contains about 120,000 distinct CDR3 sequences, roughly an eighth of which appear only once. Documented time point: patch test 1, 2 weeks after DPC sensitization. Treatment in this sample: therapeutic diphenylcyclopropenone sensitization with weekly scalp DPC. This specimen consisted of whole blood, obtained in connection with sensitization to the hapten diphenylcyclopropenone (DPC). These receptors all stem from a man aged 18 to 29 with alopecia areata. Some clones in this sample may be carry-over from other donors' samples.

The table lists this clonotype with a few counts. The rearrangement uses TRBV18 and TRBJ2-3; tentative D call: TRBD1 (6 bases). V was shortened by 5 bases and J by 4 bases, with 16 bases between the two germline ends. The CDR3 runs to 15 residues. In germline, CDR1 is KGHSH, CDR2 LQKENI. The CDR3 DNA reads TGTGCCAGCTCAGTAGATCAGGGGAACGCAGATACGCAGTATTTT. Its translation is CASSVDQGNADTQYF. The variable domain in full, completed from reference TRBV18 and TRBJ2-3, reads NAGVMQNPRHLVRRRGQEARLRCSPMKGHSHVYWYRQLPEEGLKFMVYLQKENIIDESGMPKERFSAEFPKEGPSILRIQQVVRGDSAAYFCASSVDQGNADTQYFGPGTRLTVL.

The genes are TRBV28 and TRBJ2-1; 7 positions agree with TRBD2. CDR1 and CDR2 (germline): MDHEN, SYDVKM. The CDR3 extends over 15 amino acids. V lost 2 bases to trimming and J lost 3 bases; unmatched junction nucleotides: 4. The CDR3 DNA reads TGTGCCAGCAGTTTAATGACGGGAGGCTACAATGAGCAGTTCTTC. The encoded protein is CASSLMTGGYNEQFF.

CDR3 bases: TGTGCCAGCAGTGAAGCGTGGCAGGGGGTATCCTACGAGCAGTACTTC. This encodes CASSEAWQGVSYEQYF. This chain uses TRBV2 with TRBJ2-7, with TRBD1 matching 7 bases. CDR1 is SNHLY and CDR2 is FYNNEI in the germline V gene. V shed 0 bases, J shed 1 base, and the junction held 6 bases outside the gene matches. The length of the CDR3 is 16 residues.

The chain is built from TRBV5-6 and TRBJ2-5; a weak D match, TRBD1 (5 bases). The V gene lost 3 bases and the J gene lost 2 bases, with 11 bases spanning the gap. The CDR3 has 14 residues. Germline CDR1 and CDR2: SGHDT and YYEEEE. This chain's CDR3 is CASSYDRVQETQYF. The CDR3 DNA sequence: TGTGCCAGCAGCTACGACAGAGTACAAGAGACCCAGTACTTC.

This clonotype appeared a few times. The chain is built from TRBV11-3 and TRBJ2-1; no clear D. The CDR3 is 16 amino acids. Trimming took 5 bases from V and 4 from J, leaving 18 bases between them. Germline V gene data show CDR1 as SGHNT and CDR2 as YENEEA. CDR3 bases: TGTGCCAGCAGCCCCAATAGGGTTTCGGTATACAATGAGCAGTTCTTC. Translated: CASSPNRVSVYNEQFF.

This clonotype was seen repeatedly, ten times or more. The gene calls are TRBV3-1 and TRBJ2-7, with D hard to call. CDR1 is LGHDT and CDR2 is YNNKEL in the germline V gene (reference sequence). The CDR3 is 11 residues long. V was pared by 8 bases and J by 6 bases, with 11 bases between. Here the CDR3 DNA reads TGTGCCAGCTCAAGGTCGAGCGAGCAGTACTTC. Amino acids: CASSRSSEQYF.

This clonotype has only a few counts. The chain combines TRBV12-5 with TRBJ1-5; D unresolved. Between the trimmed V and J ends, which lost 5 bases and 2 bases, there was a span of 16 bases. The CDR3 sequence is 16 residues long. Germline V gene data show CDR1 as LGHNT and CDR2 as FRNRAP. This CDR3 is CASGLDWNQGNQPQHF. CDR3 bases: TGTGCTAGTGGTCTTGACTGGAATCAGGGCAATCAGCCCCAGCATTTT.

This clonotype occurred many times. This chain links TRBV29-1 with TRBJ2-4, with D uncertain. The CDR3 sequence is 11 residues long. Trimming took 3 bases from V and 8 from J, leaving 8 bases between them. CDR1 and CDR2 from the germline V gene are SQVTM and ANQGSEA. The CDR3 spells CSVELEYIQYF. The DNA for the CDR3 is TGCAGCGTTGAGTTGGAGTACATTCAGTACTTC.

The V gene is TRBV11-2, the J gene TRBJ1-5; the D gene is possibly TRBD1 (6 bases). Between the trimmed V and J ends, which lost 5 bases and 1 base, there was a span of 18 bases. The CDR3 spans 17 residues. Germline CDR1 SGHAT, CDR2 FQNNGV. This CDR3 reads CASSQNRDLSSNQPQHF. The CDR3 DNA is TGTGCCAGCAGCCAGAACAGGGATCTTAGCAGCAATCAGCCCCAGCATTTT. The full variable domain, completed using reference TRBV11-2 and TRBJ1-5, is EAGVAQSPRYKIIEKRQSVAFWCNPISGHATLYWYQQILGQGPKLLIQFQNNGVVDDSQLPKDRFSAERLKGVDSTLKIQPAKLEDSAVYLCASSQNRDLSSNQPQHFGDGTRLSIL.

This sequence joins TRBV7-9 and TRBJ2-7; D unresolved. The ends were cut back, 3 bases at V and 6 bases at J, with 6 bases in the middle. Germline-derived CDR1 and CDR2 are SEHNR and FQNEAQ (reference sequence). This CDR3 has 11 residues. In nucleotides, the CDR3 is TGTGCCAGCAGCTTCGGCCCCGAGCAGTACGTC. Protein sequence: CASSFGPEQYV.

The rearrangement joins TRBV20-1 to TRBJ2-7, with a possible D match to TRBD2 (5 bases). This CDR3 region has 13 residues. The germline V gene encodes CDR1 DFQATT and CDR2 SNEGSKA (reference sequence). Trimming shortened V by 3 bases and J by 2 bases, and 11 bases separated the two germline ends. CDR3 loop: CSARGNGAYEQYF. CDR3 sequence (DNA): TGCAGTGCTAGGGGGAACGGGGCCTACGAGCAGTACTTC.

The chain has TRBV27 and TRBJ2-2; D unresolved. The CDR3 is 13 residues long. V was cut by 7 bases and J by 2 bases, with 8 bases left in between. Germline-derived CDR1 and CDR2 are MNHEY and SMNVEV (reference sequence). The CDR3 sequence: CASKVLNTGELFF. The CDR3 DNA follows: TGTGCCAGCAAAGTGCTAAACACCGGGGAGCTGTTTTTT.

The sample holds a few counts of this clonotype. The rearrangement uses TRBV5-1 and TRBJ2-3; 9 positions match TRBD1. J was trimmed by 6 bases and V by 0 bases; bases with no gene match: 5. CDR3 length: 15 residues. In germline, CDR1 is SGHRS, CDR2 YFSETQ. The CDR3 here is CASSLVDRGRDTQYF. As DNA, the CDR3 is TGCGCCAGCAGCTTGGTGGACAGGGGACGGGATACGCAGTATTTT.

This chain connects TRBV6-5 to TRBJ2-1; D might be TRBD2 (5 bases). The CDR3 consists of 13 residues. Germline CDR1 reads MNHEY; CDR2 reads SVGAGI. V was cut by 0 bases and J by 10 bases, with 10 bases left in between. DNA for the CDR3: TGTGCCAGCAGTTACTCCCGGGGAAGCGAGCAGTTCTTC. Amino acids: CASSYSRGSEQFF.

The V and J genes are TRBV28 and TRBJ2-1; 7 positions agree with TRBD1. The junction had 4 bases not matched to a gene; V was cut back by 2 bases and J by 0 bases. Per the germline V gene, CDR1 is MDHEN and CDR2 is SYDVKM. CDR3 size: 16 residues. The CDR3 loop reads CASSLIGTASYNEQFF. The CDR3 region has the DNA TGTGCCAGCAGTTTAATTGGGACAGCCTCCTACAATGAGCAGTTCTTC.

This sequence joins TRBV7-2 and TRBJ2-2, with D possibly matching TRBD2 (5 bases). The CDR3 is 14 residues long. The V end lost 1 base, the J end lost 5 bases, and 8 bases lay between the germline ends. CDR1 and CDR2 (germline): SGHTA, FQGNSA. The CDR3 sequence is CASSLDTGTGELFF. CDR3 coding DNA: TGTGCCAGCAGCTTAGATACGGGAACCGGGGAGCTGTTTTTT.

A few counts support this clonotype. The gene calls are TRBV11-3 and TRBJ2-3; 11 bases align to TRBD2. The CDR3 consists of 15 residues. Looked up from germline, CDR1 is SGHNT and CDR2 is YENEEA. Unmatched junction bases numbered 9, after V lost 5 bases and J lost 8 bases. The CDR3 nucleotides read TGTGCCAGCAGCGCTAGCGGGGGGCCTACCGGTACGCAGTATTTT. Protein product: CASSASGGPTGTQYF.

This clonotype was seen a few times. The genes are TRBV13 and TRBJ2-3, with unresolved D. The V end lost 5 bases, the J end lost 5 bases, and 11 bases lay between the germline ends. CDR3 length equals 13 residues. Germline values: CDR1 PRHDT, CDR2 FYEKMQ (reference sequence). The CDR3: CASSVSVVDTQYF. DNA of the CDR3: TGTGCCAGCAGCGTAAGTGTGGTAGATACGCAGTATTTT.

This clonotype was counted at least ten times. The V gene is TRBV18, the J gene TRBJ1-1; no definite D call. Trimming stripped 2 bases from V and 1 base from J, with 5 bases between. This CDR3 region has 13 residues. In germline, CDR1 is KGHSH, CDR2 LQKENI. CDR3 sequence reads: CASSPAPNTEAFF. The DNA of the CDR3 is TGTGCCAGCTCACCAGCACCGAACACTGAAGCTTTCTTT.

This clonotype was seen a handful of times. The rearrangement joins TRBV20-1 to TRBJ2-2; D is tentatively TRBD1 or TRBD2 (5 bases each). The CDR3 loop spans 16 amino acids. Per germline, CDR1 DFQATT and CDR2 SNEGSKA (reference sequence). V lost 1 base and J lost 6, with 18 bases in between. CDR3 region: CSARGTDTEGPGELFF. The DNA of the CDR3 is TGCAGTGCTAGAGGAACGGACACCGAGGGACCCGGGGAGCTGTTTTTT.

The chain has TRBV7-2 and TRBJ2-1; 7 bases agree with TRBD1. This CDR3 has 16 residues. J gave up 0 bases and V 3 bases, and 5 bases lay outside the gene matches. In germline, CDR1 is SGHTA, CDR2 FQGNSA. This chain's CDR3 is CASSFRQGGSYNEQFF. DNA for the CDR3: TGTGCCAGCAGCTTTCGACAGGGCGGCTCCTACAATGAGCAGTTCTTC.

This chain joins TRBV12-3 or TRBV12-4 and TRBJ1-2; D is perhaps TRBD1 (6 bases). The CDR3 consists of 14 residues. Trimming took off 7 bases at V and 6 bases at J, with 18 bases between the two ends. As DNA, the CDR3 is TGTGCCAGCATCACCGGGACATTAAAGAATGGCTACACCTTC. As protein: CASITGTLKNGYTF.